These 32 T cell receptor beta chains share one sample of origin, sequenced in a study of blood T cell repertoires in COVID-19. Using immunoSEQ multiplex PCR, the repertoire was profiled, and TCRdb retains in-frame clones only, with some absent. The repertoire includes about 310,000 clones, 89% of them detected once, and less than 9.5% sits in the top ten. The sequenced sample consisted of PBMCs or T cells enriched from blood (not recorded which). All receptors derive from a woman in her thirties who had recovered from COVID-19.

Written as DNA, the CDR3 is TGTGCCAGTAGTTCACAGGGCGGGGGTCAGCCCCAGCATTTT. Amino acid sequence: CASSSQGGGQPQHF. V is TRBV19 and J is TRBJ1-5, with a tentative D call TRBD1 (6 bases). V lost 5 bases, J lost 6 bases, and 14 bases lay in between. Germline V CDR1 and CDR2: LNHDA, SQIVND (reference sequence). The CDR3 extends over 14 amino acids.

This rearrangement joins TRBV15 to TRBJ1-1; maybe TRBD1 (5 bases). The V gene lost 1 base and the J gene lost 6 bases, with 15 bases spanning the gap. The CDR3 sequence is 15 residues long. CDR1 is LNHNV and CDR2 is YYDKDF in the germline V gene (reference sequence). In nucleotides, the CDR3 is TGTGCCACCAGCAGAGTGAGGACAAGTTCTCCTGAAGCTTTCTTT. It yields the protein CATSRVRTSSPEAFF.

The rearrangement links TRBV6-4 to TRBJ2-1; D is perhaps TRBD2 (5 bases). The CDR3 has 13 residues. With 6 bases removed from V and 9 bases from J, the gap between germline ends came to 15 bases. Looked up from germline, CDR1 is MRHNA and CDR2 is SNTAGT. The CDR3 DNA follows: TGTGCCAGCAGCGGAAATACCGAGGGTGAGCAGTTCTTC. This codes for CASSGNTEGEQFF.

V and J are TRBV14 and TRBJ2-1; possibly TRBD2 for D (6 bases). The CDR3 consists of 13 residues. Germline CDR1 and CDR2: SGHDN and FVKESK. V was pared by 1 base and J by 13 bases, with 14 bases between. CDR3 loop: CASSQGGGSVQFF. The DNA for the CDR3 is TGTGCCAGCAGCCAAGGTGGAGGGAGTGTACAGTTCTTC. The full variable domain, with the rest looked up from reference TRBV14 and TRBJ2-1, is EAGVTQFPSHSVIEKGQTVTLRCDPISGHDNLYWYRRVMGKEIKFLLHFVKESKQDESGMPNNRFLAERTGGTYSTLKVQPAELEDSGVYFCASSQGGGSVQFFGPGTRLTVL.

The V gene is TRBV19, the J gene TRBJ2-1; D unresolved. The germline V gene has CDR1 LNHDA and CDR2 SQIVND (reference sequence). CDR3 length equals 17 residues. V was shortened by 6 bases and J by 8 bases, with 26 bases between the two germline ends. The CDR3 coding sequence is TGTGCCAGTAGCCCCCTTCTAGGTTCCCCGAGTTGGGATGAGCAGTTCTTC. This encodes CASSPLLGSPSWDEQFF.

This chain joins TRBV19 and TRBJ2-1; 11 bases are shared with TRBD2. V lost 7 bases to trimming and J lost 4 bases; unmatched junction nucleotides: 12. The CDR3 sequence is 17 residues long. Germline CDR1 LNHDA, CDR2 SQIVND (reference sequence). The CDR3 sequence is CASTPRGSGRAYNEQFF. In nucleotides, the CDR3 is TGTGCCAGTACCCCCCGTGGTAGCGGGAGGGCTTACAATGAGCAGTTCTTC.

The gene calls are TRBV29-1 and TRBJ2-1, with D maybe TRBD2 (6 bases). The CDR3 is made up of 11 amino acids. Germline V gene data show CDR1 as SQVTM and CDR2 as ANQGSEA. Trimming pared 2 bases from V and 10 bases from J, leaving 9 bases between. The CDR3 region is CSVERLAEQFF. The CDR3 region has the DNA TGCAGCGTTGAACGCCTAGCGGAGCAGTTCTTC.

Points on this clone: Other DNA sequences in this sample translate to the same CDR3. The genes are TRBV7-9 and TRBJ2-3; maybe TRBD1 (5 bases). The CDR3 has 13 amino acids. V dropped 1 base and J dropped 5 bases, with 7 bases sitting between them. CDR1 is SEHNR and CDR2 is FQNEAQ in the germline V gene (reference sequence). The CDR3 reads CASSLERGDTQYF. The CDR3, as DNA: TGTGCCAGCAGCTTAGAAAGGGGAGATACGCAGTATTTT. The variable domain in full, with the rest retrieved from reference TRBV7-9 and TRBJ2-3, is DTGVSQNPRHKITKRGQNVTFRCDPISEHNRLYWYRQTLGQGPEFLTYFQNEAQLEKSRLLSDRFSAERPKGSFSTLEIQRTEQGDSAMYLCASSLERGDTQYFGPGTRLTVL.

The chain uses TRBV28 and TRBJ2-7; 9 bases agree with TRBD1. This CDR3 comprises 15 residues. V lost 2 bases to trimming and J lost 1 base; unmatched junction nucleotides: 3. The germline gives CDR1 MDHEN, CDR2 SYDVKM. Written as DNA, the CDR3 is TGTGCCAGCAGTTTAGAGGGGACAGGGTCCTACGAGCAGTACTTC. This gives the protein CASSLEGTGSYEQYF.

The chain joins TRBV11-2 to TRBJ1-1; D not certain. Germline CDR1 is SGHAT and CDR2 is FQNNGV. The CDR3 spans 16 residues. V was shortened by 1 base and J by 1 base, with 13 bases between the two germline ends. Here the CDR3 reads CASSLARNGGNTEAFF. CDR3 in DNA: TGTGCCAGCAGCTTAGCGAGGAACGGTGGGAACACTGAAGCTTTCTTT. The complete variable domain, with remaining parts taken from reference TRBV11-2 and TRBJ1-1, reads EAGVAQSPRYKIIEKRQSVAFWCNPISGHATLYWYQQILGQGPKLLIQFQNNGVVDDSQLPKDRFSAERLKGVDSTLKIQPAKLEDSAVYLCASSLARNGGNTEAFFGQGTRLTVV.

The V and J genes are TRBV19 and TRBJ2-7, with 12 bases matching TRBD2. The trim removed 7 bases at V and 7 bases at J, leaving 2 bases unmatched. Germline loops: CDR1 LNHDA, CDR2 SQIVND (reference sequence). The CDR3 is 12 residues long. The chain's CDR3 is CASTGLAGEQYF. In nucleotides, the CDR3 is TGTGCCAGTACTGGACTAGCGGGGGAGCAGTACTTC.

The CDR3 DNA is TGCGCCAGCACCACGGCGGGAGAAAGCACCGGGGAGCTGTTTTTT. Protein product: CASTTAGESTGELFF. The chain uses TRBV5-1 and TRBJ2-2, with 7 bases aligning to TRBD2. Germline assignment: CDR1 SGHRS and CDR2 YFSETQ. The CDR3 extends over 15 amino acids. Trimming took 6 bases from V and 4 from J; bases not matched to a gene: 9.

The DNA for the CDR3 is TGCGCCAGCAGCCCCCTTTCGAGGCGGATAAATCTTCATGGCTACACCTTC. Protein sequence: CASSPLSRRINLHGYTF. The chain carries TRBV5-1 and TRBJ1-2; D unresolved. Trimming pared 4 bases from V and 6 bases from J, leaving 25 bases between. CDR3 size: 17 residues. CDR1 SGHRS and CDR2 YFSETQ come from the germline V gene.

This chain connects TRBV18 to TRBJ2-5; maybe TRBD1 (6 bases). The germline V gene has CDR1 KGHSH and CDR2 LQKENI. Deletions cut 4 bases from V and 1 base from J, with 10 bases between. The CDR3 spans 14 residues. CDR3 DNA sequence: TGTGCCAGCTCACTCCAGGACAGCCAAGAGACCCAGTACTTC. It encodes CASSLQDSQETQYF. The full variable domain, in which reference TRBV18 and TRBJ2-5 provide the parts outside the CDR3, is NAGVMQNPRHLVRRRGQEARLRCSPMKGHSHVYWYRQLPEEGLKFMVYLQKENIIDESGMPKERFSAEFPKEGPSILRIQQVVRGDSAAYFCASSLQDSQETQYFGPGTRLLVL.

This CDR3 is CASMVIGNTEAFF. The CDR3 region has the DNA TGTGCTAGTATGGTTATTGGGAACACTGAAGCTTTCTTT. V usage is TRBV18 and J usage is TRBJ1-1; no definite D call. The CDR3 consists of 13 residues. Looked up from germline, CDR1 is KGHSH and CDR2 is LQKENI.

The DNA of the CDR3 is TGCGCCAGCAGCTTTTTACAGGGGCGCTTCTACGAGCAGTACTTC. Translated: CASSFLQGRFYEQYF. The chain is built from TRBV5-1 and TRBJ2-7; 7 bases match TRBD1. The CDR3 spans 15 residues. The germline CDR1 and CDR2 sequences are SGHRS and YFSETQ. The trim removed 2 bases at V and 3 bases at J, leaving 8 bases unmatched.

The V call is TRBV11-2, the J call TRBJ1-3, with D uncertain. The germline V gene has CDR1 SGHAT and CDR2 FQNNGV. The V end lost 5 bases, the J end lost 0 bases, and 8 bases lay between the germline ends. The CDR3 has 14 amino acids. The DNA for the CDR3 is TGTGCCAGCAGCCCTCTAACCTCTGGAAACACCATATATTTT. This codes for CASSPLTSGNTIYF.

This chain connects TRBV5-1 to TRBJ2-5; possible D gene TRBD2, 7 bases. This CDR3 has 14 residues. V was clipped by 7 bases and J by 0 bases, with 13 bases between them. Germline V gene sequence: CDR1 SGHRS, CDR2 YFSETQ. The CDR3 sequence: CASQAGAYQETQYF. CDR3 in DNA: TGCGCCAGCCAGGCGGGGGCGTACCAAGAGACCCAGTACTTC. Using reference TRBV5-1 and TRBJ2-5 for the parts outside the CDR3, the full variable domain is KAGVTQTPRYLIKTRGQQVTLSCSPISGHRSVSWYQQTPGQGLQFLFEYFSETQRNKGNFPGRFSGRQFSNSRSEMNVSTLELGDSALYLCASQAGAYQETQYFGPGTRLLVL.

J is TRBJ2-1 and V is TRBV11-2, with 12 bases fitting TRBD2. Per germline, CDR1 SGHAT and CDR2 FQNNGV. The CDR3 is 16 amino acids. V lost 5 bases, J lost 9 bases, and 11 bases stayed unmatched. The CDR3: CASSPTGTSGFGEQFF. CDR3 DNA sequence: TGTGCCAGCAGCCCCACGGGGACTAGCGGGTTCGGTGAGCAGTTCTTC.

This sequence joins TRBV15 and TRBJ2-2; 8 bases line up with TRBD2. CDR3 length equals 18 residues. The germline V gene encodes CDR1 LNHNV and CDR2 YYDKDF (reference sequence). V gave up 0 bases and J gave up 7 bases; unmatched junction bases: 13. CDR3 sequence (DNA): TGTGCCACCAGCAGAGACCTAGATACGGGAGGGCCTGGCGGGGAGCTGTTTTTT. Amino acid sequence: CATSRDLDTGGPGGELFF.

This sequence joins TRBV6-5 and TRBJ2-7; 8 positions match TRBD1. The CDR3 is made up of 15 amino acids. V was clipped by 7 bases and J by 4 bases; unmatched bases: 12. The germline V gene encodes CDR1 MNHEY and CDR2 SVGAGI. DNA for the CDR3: TGTGCCAGCACCAAGGGAACAGGGGGTGGGTACGAGCAGTACTTC. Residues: CASTKGTGGGYEQYF.

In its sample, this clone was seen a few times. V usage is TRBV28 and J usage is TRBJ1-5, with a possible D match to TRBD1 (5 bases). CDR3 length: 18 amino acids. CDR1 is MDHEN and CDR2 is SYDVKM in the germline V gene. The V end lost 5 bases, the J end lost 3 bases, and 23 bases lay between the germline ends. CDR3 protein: CASSPNHARVYHNQPQHF. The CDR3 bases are TGTGCCAGCAGTCCAAACCACGCCAGGGTATACCACAATCAGCCCCAGCATTTT.

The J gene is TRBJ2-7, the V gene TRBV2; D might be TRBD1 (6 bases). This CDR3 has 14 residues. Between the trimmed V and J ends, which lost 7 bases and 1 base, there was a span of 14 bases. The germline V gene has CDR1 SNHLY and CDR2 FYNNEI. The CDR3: CASTRDRPSYEQYF. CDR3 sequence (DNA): TGTGCCAGCACTAGAGACAGGCCTTCCTACGAGCAGTACTTC.

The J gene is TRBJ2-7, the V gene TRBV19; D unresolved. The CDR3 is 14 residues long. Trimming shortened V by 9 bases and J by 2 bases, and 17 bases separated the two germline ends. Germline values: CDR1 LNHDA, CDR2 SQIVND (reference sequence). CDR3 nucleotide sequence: TGTGCCAGCGCCGGAGCTTATTCTCCCTACGAGCAGTACTTC. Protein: CASAGAYSPYEQYF.

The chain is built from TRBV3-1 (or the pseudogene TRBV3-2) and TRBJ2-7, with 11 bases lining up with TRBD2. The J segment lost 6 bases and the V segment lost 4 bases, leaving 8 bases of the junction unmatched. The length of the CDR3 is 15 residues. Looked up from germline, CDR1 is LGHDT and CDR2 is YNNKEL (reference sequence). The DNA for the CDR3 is TGTGCCAGCAGCCCTCAGGGACTAGCGGCCTCCGAGCAGTACTTC. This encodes CASSPQGLAASEQYF.

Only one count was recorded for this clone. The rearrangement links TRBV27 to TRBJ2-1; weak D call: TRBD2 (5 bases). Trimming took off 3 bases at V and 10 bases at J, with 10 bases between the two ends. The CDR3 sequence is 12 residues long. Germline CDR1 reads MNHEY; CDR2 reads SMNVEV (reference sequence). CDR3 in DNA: TGTGCCAGCAGTTTTTGGGGAGACGAGCAGTTCTTC. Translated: CASSFWGDEQFF.

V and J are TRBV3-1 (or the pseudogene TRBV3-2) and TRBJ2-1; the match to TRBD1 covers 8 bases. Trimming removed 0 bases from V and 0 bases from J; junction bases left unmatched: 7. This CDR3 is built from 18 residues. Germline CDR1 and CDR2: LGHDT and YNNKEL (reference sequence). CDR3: CASSQDLDRGFSYNEQFF. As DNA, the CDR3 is TGTGCCAGCAGCCAAGATCTTGACAGGGGATTCTCCTACAATGAGCAGTTCTTC.

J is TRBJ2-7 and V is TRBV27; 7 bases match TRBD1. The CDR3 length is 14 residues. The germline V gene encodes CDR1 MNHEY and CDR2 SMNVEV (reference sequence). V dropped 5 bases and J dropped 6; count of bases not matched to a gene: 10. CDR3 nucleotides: TGTGCCAGCAGTGCCCCCAGGGGGTCTGGCGAGCAGTACTTC. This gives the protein CASSAPRGSGEQYF.

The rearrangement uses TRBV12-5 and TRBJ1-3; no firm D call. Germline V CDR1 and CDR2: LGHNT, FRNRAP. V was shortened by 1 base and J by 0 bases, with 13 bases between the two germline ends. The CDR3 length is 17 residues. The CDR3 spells CASGLAETGSSGNTIYF. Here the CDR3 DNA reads TGTGCTAGTGGTTTGGCTGAGACGGGGTCCTCTGGAAACACCATATATTTT.

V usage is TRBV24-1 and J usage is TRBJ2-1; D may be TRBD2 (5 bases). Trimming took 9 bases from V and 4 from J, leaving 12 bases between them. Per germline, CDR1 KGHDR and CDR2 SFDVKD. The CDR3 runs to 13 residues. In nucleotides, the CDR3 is TGTGCCACCGGAACGACGGGATACAATGAGCAGTTCTTC. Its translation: CATGTTGYNEQFF.

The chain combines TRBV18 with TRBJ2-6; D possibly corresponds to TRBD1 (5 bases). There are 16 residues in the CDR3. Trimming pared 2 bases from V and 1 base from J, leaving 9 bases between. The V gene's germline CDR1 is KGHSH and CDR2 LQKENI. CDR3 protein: CASSPTGYSGANVLTF. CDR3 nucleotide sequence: TGTGCCAGCTCACCAACAGGATATTCTGGGGCCAACGTCCTGACTTTC.

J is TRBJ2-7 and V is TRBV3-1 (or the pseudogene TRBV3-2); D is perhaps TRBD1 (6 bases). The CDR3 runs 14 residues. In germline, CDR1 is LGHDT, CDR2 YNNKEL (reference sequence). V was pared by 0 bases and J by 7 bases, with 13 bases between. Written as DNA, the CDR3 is TGTGCCAGCAGCCAAGATTTAACAGGGCGAGAGCAGTACTTC. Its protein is CASSQDLTGREQYF.